This entry is about one TCR beta chain. Its antigen is unidentified. The second PCR ran about 6 to 12 cycles with a sample-barcoded 5' primer and J-beta primers. TCRdb reanalysed the 5' RACE reads using MiXCR and keeps one entry per CDR3 protein. The sample includes about 1.1 million distinct CDR3 sequences, 35% to 45% of them seen just once. V was pared by 2 bases and J by 5 bases, with 10 bases between. This CDR3 has 13 amino acids. Germline-derived CDR1 and CDR2 are SGDLS and YYNGEE. The data were obtained in a study of blood T cells in healthy people across ages. Study-level results: Estimates based on one million T cells were treated as lower bounds. PBMCs were not sorted, which prevented a conclusive comparison of naive versus antigen-experienced cells.

The V and J genes are TRBV9 and TRBJ1-1, with D possibly TRBD1 on 5 matching bases. The receptor's source is a man aged 18 to 29 in good health. The material sequenced was blood. The CDR3 nucleotides are TGTGCCAGCAGCGTCGATGAGGGGACTGAAGCTTTCTTT. This encodes CASSVDEGTEAFF.